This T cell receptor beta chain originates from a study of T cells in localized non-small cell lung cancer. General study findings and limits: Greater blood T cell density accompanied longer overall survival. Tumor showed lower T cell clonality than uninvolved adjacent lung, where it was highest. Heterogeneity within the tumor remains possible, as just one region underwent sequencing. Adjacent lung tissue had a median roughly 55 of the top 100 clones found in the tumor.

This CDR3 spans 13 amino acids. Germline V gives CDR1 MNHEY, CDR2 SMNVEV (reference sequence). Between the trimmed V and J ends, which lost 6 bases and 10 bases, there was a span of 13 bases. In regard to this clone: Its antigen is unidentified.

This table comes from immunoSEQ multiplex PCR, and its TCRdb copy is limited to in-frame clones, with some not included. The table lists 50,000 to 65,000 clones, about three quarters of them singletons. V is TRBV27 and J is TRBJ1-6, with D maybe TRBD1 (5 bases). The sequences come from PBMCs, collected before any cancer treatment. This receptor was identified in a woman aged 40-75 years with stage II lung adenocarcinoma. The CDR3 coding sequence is TGTGCCAGCAGCACGGACACCGGCTCACCCCTCCACTTT. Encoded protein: CASSTDTGSPLHF.